The 22 T cell receptor beta chains in this list originate from one sample, sequenced in a study of blood T cells in healthy people across ages. A second roughly 6 to 12 cycle PCR used barcoded and J-beta primers. TCRdb reprocessed the 5' RACE reads via MiXCR and lists one record per CDR3 protein. The repertoire includes about 580,000 distinct CDR3 sequences, under 55% of them detected once, and around 23% sits in the top ten. Sequencing was carried out using blood. These receptors all stem from a man aged 80 or over in good health.

This clonotype was observed a few times. This rearrangement joins TRBV7-2 to TRBJ2-3; D is possibly TRBD2 (6 bases). This CDR3 has 15 residues. Deletions cut 4 bases from V and 4 bases from J, with 15 bases between. Germline CDR1 SGHTA, CDR2 FQGNSA. For the CDR3, the DNA is TGTGCCAGCAGCTACCCGGGACTCTCATCAGATACGCAGTATTTT. Translating gives CASSYPGLSSDTQYF.

The chain links TRBV5-1 to TRBJ1-5; TRBD1 matches 8 bases. Germline V gives CDR1 SGHRS, CDR2 YFSETQ. Germline trimming cut 3 bases from V and 2 bases from J; bases unmatched to any gene: 7. The CDR3 runs to 16 residues. The CDR3 bases are TGCGCCAGCAGCTGGGGAGGACAGGGAGGCAATCAGCCCCAGCATTTT. This gives the protein CASSWGGQGGNQPQHF.

The sample holds a few counts of this clonotype. The rearrangement joins TRBV9 to TRBJ1-5; D may be TRBD1 (6 bases). The V end was cut by 4 bases, the J end by 0 bases, with 17 bases between. The CDR3 length is 17 residues. Germline V lookup: CDR1 SGDLS, CDR2 YYNGEE. For the CDR3, the DNA is TGTGCCAGCAGCCCAGTGGACAGAAGAAATAGCAATCAGCCCCAGCATTTT. It yields the protein CASSPVDRRNSNQPQHF.

The CDR3 region is CASSEQGYEQFF. The CDR3 DNA sequence: TGCGCCAGCAGCGAACAGGGGTATGAGCAGTTCTTC. This chain connects TRBV5-1 to TRBJ2-1, with 7 bases lining up with TRBD1. The CDR3 extends over 12 amino acids. Trimming removed 4 bases from V and 8 bases from J; junction bases left unmatched: 3. Germline values: CDR1 SGHRS, CDR2 YFSETQ.

On this clonotype: This could be a read error, since a much larger clone is one nucleotide away. This chain links TRBV6-5 with TRBJ1-1; D not certain. The CDR3 spans 13 residues. Germline V gene data show CDR1 as MNHEY and CDR2 as SVGAGI. This CDR3 is CASSYSVNAEAFF. CDR3 DNA: TGTGCCAGCAGTTACTCGGTGAACGCTGAAGCTTTCTTT.

J is TRBJ2-3 and V is TRBV29-1; D gene unclear. Germline V gives CDR1 SQVTM, CDR2 ANQGSEA. This CDR3 contains 13 residues. V lost 6 bases to trimming and J lost 1 base, with 11 bases between them. The CDR3 DNA follows: TGCAGCGTAAGGGTTACCGGCACAGATACGCAGTATTTT. This codes for CSVRVTGTDTQYF.

This clonotype appeared many times. DNA for the CDR3: TGTGCCAGCAGCCGCTGGACTAGGAATCAAGAGACCCAGTACTTC. This sequence encodes CASSRWTRNQETQYF. The chain is built from TRBV6-5 and TRBJ2-5; 7 nucleotides align to TRBD2. Per germline, CDR1 MNHEY and CDR2 SVGAGI. Trimming cost V 6 bases and J 2 bases; bases outside gene matches: 9. This CDR3 is built from 15 residues.

The chain is built from TRBV5-5 and TRBJ2-4; D possibly matches TRBD1 or TRBD2 (5 bases each). The end of the DNA fits TRBJ2-7 better, so the J call may be wrong. The CDR3 is 14 amino acids. Germline V gives CDR1 SGHKS, CDR2 YYEKEE (reference sequence). In DNA, the CDR3 is TGTGCCAGCAGCCGGGGACCTTCCGGCTACGAGCAGTACTTC. Its protein product is CASSRGPSGYEQYF.

This clonotype was picked up a small number of times. The chain joins TRBV6-2 or TRBV6-3 to TRBJ2-7; maybe TRBD2 (5 bases). The V gene lost 3 bases and the J gene lost 2 bases, with 17 bases spanning the gap. Looked up from germline, CDR1 is MNHEY and CDR2 is SVGEGT. The CDR3 consists of 16 residues. Here the CDR3 DNA reads TGTGCCAGCAGTTATCCAGGACTCGCCAAAACCTACGAGCAGTACTTC. Amino acids: CASSYPGLAKTYEQYF.

V is TRBV7-6 and J is TRBJ1-5; D may be TRBD1 (5 bases). Germline-derived CDR1 and CDR2 are SGHVS and FNYEAQ. Deletions cut 1 base from V and 7 bases from J, with 14 bases between. The CDR3 covers 15 residues. The CDR3 region has the DNA TGTGCCAGCAGCTTAGGTGTAAGACGGGACCAGCCCCAGCATTTT. Its protein product is CASSLGVRRDQPQHF.

This clonotype was found once. Mismatch with germline at one junction end may stem from a read error. V gene TRBV10-2 combines with J gene TRBJ2-3, with 7 bases identical to TRBD1. This CDR3 is 15 amino acids long. Germline loops: CDR1 WSHSY, CDR2 SAAADI. CDR3 sequence reads: CAGSGRTGLTDTQYF. The CDR3 coding sequence is TGCGCCGGCAGTGGTCGGACAGGACTCACAGATACGCAGTATTTT.

The chain recombines TRBV20-1 with TRBJ2-6; 8 nucleotides align to TRBD2. The CDR3 is 18 residues long. V was pared by 3 bases and J by 5 bases, with 15 bases of the junction left unmatched. From germline, CDR1 is DFQATT and CDR2 SNEGSKA (reference sequence). For the CDR3, the DNA is TGCAGTGCTAGTCACAGCGGGGGATCTCTAGCGTGGGCCAACGTCCTGACTTTC. Protein: CSASHSGGSLAWANVLTF.

The rearrangement uses TRBV15 and TRBJ2-1, with a tentative D call TRBD2 (5 bases). Trimming shortened V by 4 bases and J by 3 bases, and 16 bases separated the two germline ends. The CDR3 length is 16 residues. CDR1 and CDR2 (germline): LNHNV, YYDKDF (reference sequence). DNA for the CDR3: TGTGCCACCAGCACCTACCTAGCAGACCACTACAATGAGCAGTTCTTC. It codes for CATSTYLADHYNEQFF.

Notes on this clonotype: At one end the junction does not follow the germline gene, possibly because of a read error. The CDR3 bases are TGTGCCATCGGTGAGTCCCGCTTGGTAGGCTCCTACGAGCAGTACTTC. Translated: CAIGESRLVGSYEQYF. The V and J genes are TRBV10-3 and TRBJ2-7; no firm D call. CDR1 is ENHRY, CDR2 SYGVKD, per germline. The CDR3 sequence is 16 residues long.

There are many counts of this clonotype. The chain joins TRBV15 to TRBJ2-7, with TRBD1 identical over 9 bases. CDR1 is LNHNV, CDR2 YYDKDF, per germline (reference sequence). The CDR3 is 13 amino acids. Trimming removed 3 bases from V and 4 bases from J; junction bases left unmatched: 1. CDR3 amino acids: CATSRDRGYEQYF. CDR3 bases: TGTGCCACCAGCAGGGACAGGGGATACGAGCAGTACTTC.

This clonotype has only one observation. The chain uses TRBV20-1 and TRBJ1-1; 7 nucleotides line up with TRBD1. Germline lookup yields CDR1 DFQATT and CDR2 SNEGSKA (reference sequence). Trimming removed 6 bases from V and 0 bases from J; junction bases left unmatched: 13. CDR3 length: 16 residues. Written as DNA, the CDR3 is TGCAGTGCGGCCCCCGGGGCAGGGGGTTTGAACACTGAAGCTTTCTTT. Amino acid sequence: CSAAPGAGGLNTEAFF.

This clonotype occurred many times. This chain uses TRBV29-1 with TRBJ2-1; D call uncertain. The CDR3 is 11 residues long. Per germline, CDR1 SQVTM and CDR2 ANQGSEA. Trimming shortened V by 5 bases and J by 7 bases, and 9 bases separated the two germline ends. CDR3 region: CSVTQRNEQFF. The DNA for the CDR3 is TGCAGCGTTACACAGCGAAATGAGCAGTTCTTC.

This clonotype was detected a few times. The chain carries TRBV5-1 and TRBJ2-7, with TRBD1 identical over 8 bases. The V gene's germline CDR1 is SGHRS and CDR2 YFSETQ. Trimming removed 2 bases from V and 0 bases from J; junction bases left unmatched: 7. This CDR3 region has 16 residues. The CDR3 sequence: CASSFEQGVSSYEQYF. CDR3 bases: TGCGCCAGCAGCTTCGAACAGGGGGTCAGCTCCTACGAGCAGTACTTC.

In its sample, this clonotype was seen a few times. The rearrangement joins TRBV2 to TRBJ2-7, with a tentative D call TRBD2 (6 bases). V was clipped by 6 bases and J by 4 bases, with 16 bases between them. Germline assignment: CDR1 SNHLY and CDR2 FYNNEI. The CDR3 covers 14 residues. CDR3 protein: CASRNSPGEYEQYF. The CDR3 DNA is TGTGCCAGCAGGAACAGCCCGGGGGAGTACGAGCAGTACTTC.

This chain connects TRBV2 to TRBJ1-1; D gene uncertain. Per germline, CDR1 SNHLY and CDR2 FYNNEI. The CDR3 consists of 12 residues. V lost 4 bases and J 4 bases, leaving 7 bases between the germline ends. The CDR3 region has the DNA TGTGCCAGCAGTGTCAGGACCACTGAAGCTTTCTTT. This translates into CASSVRTTEAFF. Combining the CDR3 with reference TRBV2 and TRBJ1-1 gives the whole variable domain EPEVTQTPSHQVTQMGQEVILRCVPISNHLYFYWYRQILGQKVEFLVSFYNNEISEKSEIFDDQFSVERPDGSNFTLKIRSTKLEDSAMYFCASSVRTTEAFFGQGTRLTVV.

This clonotype came up once. J is TRBJ2-5 and V is TRBV24-1; D is possibly TRBD1 (6 bases). V lost 8 bases, J lost 5 bases, and 26 bases lay in between. The CDR3 sequence is 17 residues long. Germline CDR1 is KGHDR and CDR2 is SFDVKD. CDR3 DNA sequence: TGTGCCACCATTTTCTCAGGGGCCCAGAAAGAGGGGGAGACCCAGTACTTC. Amino acids: CATIFSGAQKEGETQYF.

This chain joins TRBV7-8 and TRBJ2-1; 10 positions agree with TRBD2. Germline loops: CDR1 SGHVS, CDR2 FQNEAQ. This CDR3 contains 15 residues. Germline trimming cut 4 bases from V and 7 bases from J; bases unmatched to any gene: 7. The CDR3 DNA sequence: TGTGCCAGCAGCTCCGCAGCGGGAGGGTCAAATGAGCAGTTCTTC. This translates into CASSSAAGGSNEQFF.